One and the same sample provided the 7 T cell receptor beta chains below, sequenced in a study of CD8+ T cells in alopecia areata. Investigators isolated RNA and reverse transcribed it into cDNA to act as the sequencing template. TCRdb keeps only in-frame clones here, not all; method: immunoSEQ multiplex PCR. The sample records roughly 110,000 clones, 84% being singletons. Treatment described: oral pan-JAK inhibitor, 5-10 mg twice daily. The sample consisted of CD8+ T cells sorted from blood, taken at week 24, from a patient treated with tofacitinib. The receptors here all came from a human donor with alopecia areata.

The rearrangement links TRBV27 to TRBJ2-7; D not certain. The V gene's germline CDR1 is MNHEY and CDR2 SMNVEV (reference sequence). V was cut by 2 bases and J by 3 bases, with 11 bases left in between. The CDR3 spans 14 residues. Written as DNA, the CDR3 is TGTGCCAGCAGTTTAAGTGCCCCAAGCTACGAGCAGTACTTC. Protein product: CASSLSAPSYEQYF.

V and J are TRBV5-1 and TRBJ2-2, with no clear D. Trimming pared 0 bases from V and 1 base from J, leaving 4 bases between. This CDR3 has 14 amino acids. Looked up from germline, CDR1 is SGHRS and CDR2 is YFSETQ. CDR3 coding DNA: TGCGCCAGCAGCTTGGCAGGGAACACCGGGGAGCTGTTTTTT. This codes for CASSLAGNTGELFF. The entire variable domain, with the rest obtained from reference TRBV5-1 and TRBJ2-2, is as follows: KAGVTQTPRYLIKTRGQQVTLSCSPISGHRSVSWYQQTPGQGLQFLFEYFSETQRNKGNFPGRFSGRQFSNSRSEMNVSTLELGDSALYLCASSLAGNTGELFFGEGSRLTVL.

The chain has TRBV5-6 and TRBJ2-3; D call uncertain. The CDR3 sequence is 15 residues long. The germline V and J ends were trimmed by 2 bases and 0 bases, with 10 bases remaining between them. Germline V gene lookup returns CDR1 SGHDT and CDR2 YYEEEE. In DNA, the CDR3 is TGTGCCAGCAGCTTCCATCGCCGAAGCACAGATACGCAGTATTTT. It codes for CASSFHRRSTDTQYF.

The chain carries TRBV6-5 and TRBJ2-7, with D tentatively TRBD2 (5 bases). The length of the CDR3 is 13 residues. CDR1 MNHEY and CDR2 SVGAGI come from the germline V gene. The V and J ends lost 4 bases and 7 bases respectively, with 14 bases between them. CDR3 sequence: CASSLGPSGEQYF. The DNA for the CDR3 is TGTGCCAGCAGTTTGGGCCCCTCGGGGGAGCAGTACTTC.

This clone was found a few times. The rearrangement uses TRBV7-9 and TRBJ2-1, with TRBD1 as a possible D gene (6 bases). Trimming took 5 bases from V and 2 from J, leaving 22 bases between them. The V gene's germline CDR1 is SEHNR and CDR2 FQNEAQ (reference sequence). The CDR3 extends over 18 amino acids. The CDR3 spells CASSQAGASGLTYNEQFF. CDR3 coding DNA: TGTGCCAGCAGCCAGGCAGGGGCTAGTGGGTTAACCTACAATGAGCAGTTCTTC.

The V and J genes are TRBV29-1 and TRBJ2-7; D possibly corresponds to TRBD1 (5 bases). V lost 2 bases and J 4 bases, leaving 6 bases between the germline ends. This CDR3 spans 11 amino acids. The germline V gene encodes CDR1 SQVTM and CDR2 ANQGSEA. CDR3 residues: CSVEQGYEQYF. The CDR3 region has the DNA TGCAGCGTTGAACAGGGTTACGAGCAGTACTTC.

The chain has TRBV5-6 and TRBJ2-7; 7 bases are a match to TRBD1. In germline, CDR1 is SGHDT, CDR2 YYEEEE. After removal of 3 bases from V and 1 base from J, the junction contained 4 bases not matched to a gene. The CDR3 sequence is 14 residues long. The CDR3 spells CASSSGTASYEQYF. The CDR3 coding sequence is TGTGCCAGCAGCTCCGGGACAGCGTCCTACGAGCAGTACTTC.